A single TCR beta chain is shown here with its context. In its sample, this clonotype comes out as medium-sized (0.01 to 0.1%). Its binding antigen is unknown. Nothing much larger sits one base from this clone, and base qualities are not available. The data belong to a study of CD8 T cells in ankylosing spondylitis (TCRdb year 2017). At the level of the whole study: T cell receptor beta repertoires were profiled in healthy donors and ankylosing spondylitis patients so that disease-linked TCR variants could be found. Samples of peripheral blood were taken, and for ankylosing spondylitis patients, synovial fluid was collected as well. The full study cohort comprised about 25 ankylosing spondylitis patients and roughly 100 healthy donors. Findings and caveats that apply to the study as a whole: The disease-linked clones were reported to be significantly enriched in matched synovial fluid samples from ankylosing spondylitis patients. The disease-linked clones showed a CD8+ phenotype and occurred at relatively low frequencies in peripheral blood. A TCR beta motif made up of several highly homologous amino acid variants appeared to be characteristic of blood from ankylosing spondylitis patients. Some motif variants were previously reported in synovial fluid and blood of reactive arthritis patients, suggesting common disease-initiation mechanisms.

Synovial fluid samples were paired with blood samples taken from the same ankylosing spondylitis patients. Sequenced on an Illumina HiSeq 2500. Quantitative 5'-RACE with molecular barcodes was used to prepare TCR beta libraries. Concerning the study's data processing: To identify disease-linked TCR variants, a new computational method was used, one built on a probabilistic model of VDJ rearrangement. TCRdb's own reprocessing of the public reads used fastp at Q25 and MiXCR and kept productive beta chains. Identical CDR3 proteins give one entry, which carries the most common genes and DNA. These V and J calls rely on TCRdb rather than the paper's analysis. This sample gives approximately 39,000 distinct CDR3 sequences in total; 13% of them show up just once. The ten largest clones take up 25% to 40% of the sample. Inclusive of the bounding cysteine and phenylalanine, the CDR3 is 12 residues long. CDR3 DNA is the only sequence kept; it has 36 bases, read in frame from the first base. CDR1 and CDR2 (PRHDT, FYEKMQ) derive from the germline V gene (reference sequence). Trimming takes 4 bases from V and 4 bases from J, and the germline ends sit 4 bases apart.

The receptor was isolated from a male donor with ankylosing spondylitis. The chain couples TRBV13 to TRBJ2-2; the D gene is not confidently resolved. Sequenced material: synovial fluid, either unsorted or a sorted T cell fraction (not recorded which). The CDR3 amino acid sequence is: CASSSITGELFF. The DNA sequence follows: TGTGCCAGCAGCTCCATCACCGGGGAGCTGTTTTTT.